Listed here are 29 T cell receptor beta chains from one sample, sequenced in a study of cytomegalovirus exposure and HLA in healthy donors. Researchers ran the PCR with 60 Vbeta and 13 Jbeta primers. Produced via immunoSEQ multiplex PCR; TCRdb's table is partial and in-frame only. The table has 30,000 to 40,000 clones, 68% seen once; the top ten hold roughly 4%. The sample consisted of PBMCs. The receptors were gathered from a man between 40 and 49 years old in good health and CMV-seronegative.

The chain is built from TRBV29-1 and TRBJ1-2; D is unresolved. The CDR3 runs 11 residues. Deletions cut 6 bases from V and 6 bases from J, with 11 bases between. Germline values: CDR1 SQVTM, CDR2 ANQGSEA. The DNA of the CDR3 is TGCAGCGTAGGAGGACGGGATGGCTACACCTTC. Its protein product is CSVGGRDGYTF. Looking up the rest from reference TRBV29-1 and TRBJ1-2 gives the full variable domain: SAVISQKPSRDICQRGTSLTIQCQVDSQVTMMFWYRQQPGQSLTLIATANQGSEATYESGFVIDKFPISRPNLTFSTLTVSNMSPEDSSIYLCSVGGRDGYTFGSGTRLTVV.

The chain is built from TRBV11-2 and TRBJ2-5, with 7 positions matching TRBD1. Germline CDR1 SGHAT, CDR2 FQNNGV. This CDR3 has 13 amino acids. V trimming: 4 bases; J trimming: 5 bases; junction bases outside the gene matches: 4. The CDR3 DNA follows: TGTGCCAGCAGCTCGACAGGGAAGGAGACCCAGTACTTC. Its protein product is CASSSTGKETQYF. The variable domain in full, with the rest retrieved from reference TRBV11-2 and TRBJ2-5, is EAGVAQSPRYKIIEKRQSVAFWCNPISGHATLYWYQQILGQGPKLLIQFQNNGVVDDSQLPKDRFSAERLKGVDSTLKIQPAKLEDSAVYLCASSSTGKETQYFGPGTRLLVL.

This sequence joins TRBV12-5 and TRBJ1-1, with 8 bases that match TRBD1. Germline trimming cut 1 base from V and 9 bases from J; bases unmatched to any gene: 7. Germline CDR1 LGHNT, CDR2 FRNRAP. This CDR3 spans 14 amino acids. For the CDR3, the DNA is TGTGCTAGTGGTTTGGGGGGACAGGAACTTAAAGCTTTCTTT. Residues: CASGLGGQELKAFF.

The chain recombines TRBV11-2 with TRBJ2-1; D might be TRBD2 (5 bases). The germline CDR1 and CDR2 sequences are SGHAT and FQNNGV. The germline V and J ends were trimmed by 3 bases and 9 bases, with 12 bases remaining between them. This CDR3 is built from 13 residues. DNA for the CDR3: TGTGCCAGCAGCTTTGACCGGAGGAGTGAGCAGTTCTTC. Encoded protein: CASSFDRRSEQFF. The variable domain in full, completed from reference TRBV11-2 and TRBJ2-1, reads EAGVAQSPRYKIIEKRQSVAFWCNPISGHATLYWYQQILGQGPKLLIQFQNNGVVDDSQLPKDRFSAERLKGVDSTLKIQPAKLEDSAVYLCASSFDRRSEQFFGPGTRLTVL.

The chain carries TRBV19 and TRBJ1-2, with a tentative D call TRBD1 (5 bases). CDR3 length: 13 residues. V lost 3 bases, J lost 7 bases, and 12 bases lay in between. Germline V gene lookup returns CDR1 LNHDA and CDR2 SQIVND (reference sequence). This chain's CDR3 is CASSIGGDGGYTF. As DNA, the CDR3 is TGTGCCAGTAGTATTGGGGGGGACGGTGGCTACACCTTC.

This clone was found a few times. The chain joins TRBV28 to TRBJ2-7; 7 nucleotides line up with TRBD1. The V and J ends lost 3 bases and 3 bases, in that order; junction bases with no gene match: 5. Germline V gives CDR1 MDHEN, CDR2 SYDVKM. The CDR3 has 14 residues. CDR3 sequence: CASSFLGGYYEQYF. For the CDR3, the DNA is TGTGCCAGCAGTTTTTTAGGGGGCTACTACGAGCAGTACTTC.

CDR3 loop: CASSGRSGGRPYEQYF. In DNA form, the CDR3 reads TGTGCCAGCAGCGGACGCTCGGGGGGAAGACCCTACGAGCAGTACTTC. The V and J genes are TRBV14 and TRBJ2-7; 7 bases are shared with TRBD2. Per the germline V gene, CDR1 is SGHDN and CDR2 is FVKESK. This CDR3 has 16 amino acids. Trimming removed 5 bases from V and 2 bases from J; junction bases left unmatched: 12.

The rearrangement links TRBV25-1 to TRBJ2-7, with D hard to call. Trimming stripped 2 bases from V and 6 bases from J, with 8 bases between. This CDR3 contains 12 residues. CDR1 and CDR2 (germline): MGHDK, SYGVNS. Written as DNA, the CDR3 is TGTGCCAGCAGTGAACAGGTCAGCGAGCAGTACTTC. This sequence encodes CASSEQVSEQYF.

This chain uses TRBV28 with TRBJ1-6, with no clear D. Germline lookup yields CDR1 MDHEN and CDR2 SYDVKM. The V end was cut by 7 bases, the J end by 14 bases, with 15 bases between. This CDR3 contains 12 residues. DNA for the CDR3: TGTGCCAGCATTTCTTCAGGATTTTCCCTCCACTTT. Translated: CASISSGFSLHF.

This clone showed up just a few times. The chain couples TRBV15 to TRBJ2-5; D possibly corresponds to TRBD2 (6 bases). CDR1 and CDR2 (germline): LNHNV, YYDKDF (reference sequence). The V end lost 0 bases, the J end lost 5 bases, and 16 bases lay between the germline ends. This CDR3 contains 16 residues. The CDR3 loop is CATSRDAKEGEETQYF. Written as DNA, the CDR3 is TGTGCCACCAGCAGAGACGCGAAGGAGGGAGAGGAGACCCAGTACTTC.

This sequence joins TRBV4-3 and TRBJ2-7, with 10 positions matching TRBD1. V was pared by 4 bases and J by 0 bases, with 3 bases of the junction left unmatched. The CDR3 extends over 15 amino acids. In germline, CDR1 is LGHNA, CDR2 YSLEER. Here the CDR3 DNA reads TGCGCCAGCAGCCGGGGACAGGGGCTCTCCTACGAGCAGTACTTC. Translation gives CASSRGQGLSYEQYF.

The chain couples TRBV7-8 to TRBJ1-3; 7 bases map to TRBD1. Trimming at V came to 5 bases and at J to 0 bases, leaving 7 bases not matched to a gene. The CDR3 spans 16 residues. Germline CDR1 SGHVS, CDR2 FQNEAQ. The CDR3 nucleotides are TGTGCCAGCAGCCCTCTAGCAGGGGGCTCTGGAAACACCATATATTTT. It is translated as CASSPLAGGSGNTIYF.

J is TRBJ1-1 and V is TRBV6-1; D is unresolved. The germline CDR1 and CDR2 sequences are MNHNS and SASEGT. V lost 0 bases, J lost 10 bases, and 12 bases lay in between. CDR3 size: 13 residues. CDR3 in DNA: TGTGCCAGCAGTGAAGCCACGAGGGCCCCAGCTTTCTTT. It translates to CASSEATRAPAFF.

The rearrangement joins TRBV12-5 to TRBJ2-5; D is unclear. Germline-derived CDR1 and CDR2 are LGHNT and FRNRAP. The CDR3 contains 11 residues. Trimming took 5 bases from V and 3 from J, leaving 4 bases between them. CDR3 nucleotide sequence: TGTGCTAGTGGTATCGAAGAGACCCAGTACTTC. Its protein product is CASGIEETQYF.

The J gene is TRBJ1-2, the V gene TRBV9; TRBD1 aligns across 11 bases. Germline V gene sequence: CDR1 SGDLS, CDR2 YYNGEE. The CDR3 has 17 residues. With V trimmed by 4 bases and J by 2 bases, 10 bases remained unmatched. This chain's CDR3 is CASSSSPGTGGNYGYTF. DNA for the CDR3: TGTGCCAGCAGCTCTTCCCCCGGGACAGGGGGAAACTATGGCTACACCTTC.

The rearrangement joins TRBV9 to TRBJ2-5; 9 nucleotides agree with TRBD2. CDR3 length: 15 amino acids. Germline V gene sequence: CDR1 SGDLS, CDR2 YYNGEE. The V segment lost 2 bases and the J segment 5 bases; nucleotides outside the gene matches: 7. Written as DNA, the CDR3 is TGTGCCAGCAGCGTCGCGGGAGGGGTAAAGGAGACCCAGTACTTC. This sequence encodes CASSVAGGVKETQYF.

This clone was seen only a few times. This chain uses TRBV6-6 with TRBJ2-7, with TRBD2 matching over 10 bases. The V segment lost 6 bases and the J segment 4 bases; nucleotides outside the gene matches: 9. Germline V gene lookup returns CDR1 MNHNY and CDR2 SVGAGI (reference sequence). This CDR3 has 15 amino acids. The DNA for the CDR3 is TGTGCCAGCAGCTCTAAACTAGCGGGGAATTACGAGCAGTACTTC. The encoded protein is CASSSKLAGNYEQYF.

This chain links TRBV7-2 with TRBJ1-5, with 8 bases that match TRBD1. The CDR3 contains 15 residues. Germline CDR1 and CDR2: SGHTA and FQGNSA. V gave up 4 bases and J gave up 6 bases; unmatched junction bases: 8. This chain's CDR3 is CASSYRQGSGQPQHF. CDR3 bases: TGTGCCAGCAGCTACAGACAGGGGAGCGGTCAGCCCCAGCATTTT.

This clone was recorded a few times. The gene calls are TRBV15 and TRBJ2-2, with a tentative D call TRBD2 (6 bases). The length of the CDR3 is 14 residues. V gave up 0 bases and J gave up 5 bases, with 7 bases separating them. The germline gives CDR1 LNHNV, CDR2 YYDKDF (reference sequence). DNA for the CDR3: TGTGCCACCAGCAGAGATCGGGAGACCGGGGAGCTGTTTTTT. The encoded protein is CATSRDRETGELFF.

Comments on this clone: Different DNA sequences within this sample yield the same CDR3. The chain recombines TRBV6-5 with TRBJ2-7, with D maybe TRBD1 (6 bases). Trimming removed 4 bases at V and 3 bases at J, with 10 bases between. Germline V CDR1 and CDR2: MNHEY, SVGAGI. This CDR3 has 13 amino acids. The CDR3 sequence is CASSSGQSYEQYF. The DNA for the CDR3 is TGTGCCAGCAGTTCCGGACAGAGCTACGAGCAGTACTTC.

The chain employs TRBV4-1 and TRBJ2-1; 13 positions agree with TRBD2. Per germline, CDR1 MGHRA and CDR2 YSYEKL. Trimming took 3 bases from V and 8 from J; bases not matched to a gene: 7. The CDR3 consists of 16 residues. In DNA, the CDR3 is TGCGCCAGCAGCCAGGGGACTAGCGGGGCTTGGGATGAGCAGTTCTTC. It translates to CASSQGTSGAWDEQFF.

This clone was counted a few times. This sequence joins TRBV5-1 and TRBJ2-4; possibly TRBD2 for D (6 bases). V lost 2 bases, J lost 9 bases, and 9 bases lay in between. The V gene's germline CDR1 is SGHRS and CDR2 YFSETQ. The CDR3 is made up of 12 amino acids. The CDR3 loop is CASSFVEGIQYF. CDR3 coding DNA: TGCGCCAGCAGCTTCGTGGAGGGCATTCAGTACTTC.

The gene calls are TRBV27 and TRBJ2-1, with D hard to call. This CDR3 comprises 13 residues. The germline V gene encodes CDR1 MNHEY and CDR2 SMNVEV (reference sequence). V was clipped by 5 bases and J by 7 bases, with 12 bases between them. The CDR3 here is CASSRLTGNEQFF. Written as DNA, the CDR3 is TGTGCCAGCAGTCGATTGACTGGAAATGAGCAGTTCTTC.

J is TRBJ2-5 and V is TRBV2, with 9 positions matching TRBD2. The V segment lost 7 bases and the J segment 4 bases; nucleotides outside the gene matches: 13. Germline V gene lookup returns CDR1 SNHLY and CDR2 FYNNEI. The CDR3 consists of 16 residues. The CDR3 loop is CASTPRGFSGRETQYF. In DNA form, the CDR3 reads TGTGCCAGCACTCCCAGGGGGTTTAGCGGGAGAGAGACCCAGTACTTC. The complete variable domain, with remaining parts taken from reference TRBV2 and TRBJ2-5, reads EPEVTQTPSHQVTQMGQEVILRCVPISNHLYFYWYRQILGQKVEFLVSFYNNEISEKSEIFDDQFSVERPDGSNFTLKIRSTKLEDSAMYFCASTPRGFSGRETQYFGPGTRLLVL.

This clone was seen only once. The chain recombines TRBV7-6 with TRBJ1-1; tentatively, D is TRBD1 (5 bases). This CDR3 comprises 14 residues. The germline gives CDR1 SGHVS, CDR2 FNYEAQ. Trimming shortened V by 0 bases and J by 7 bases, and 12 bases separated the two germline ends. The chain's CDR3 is CASSLAQGKGEAFF. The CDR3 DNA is TGTGCCAGCAGCTTAGCCCAGGGAAAGGGTGAAGCTTTCTTT.

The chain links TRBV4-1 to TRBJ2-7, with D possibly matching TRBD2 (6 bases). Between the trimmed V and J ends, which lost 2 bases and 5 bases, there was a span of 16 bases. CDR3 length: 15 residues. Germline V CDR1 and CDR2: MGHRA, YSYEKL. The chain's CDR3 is CASSQLAAPGNEQYF. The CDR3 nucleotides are TGCGCCAGCAGCCAATTAGCGGCCCCTGGGAACGAGCAGTACTTC.

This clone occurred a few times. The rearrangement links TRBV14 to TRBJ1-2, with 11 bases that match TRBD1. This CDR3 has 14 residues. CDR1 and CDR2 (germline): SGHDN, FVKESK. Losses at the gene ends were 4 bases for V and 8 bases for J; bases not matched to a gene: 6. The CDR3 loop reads CASSLDRGRRGYTF. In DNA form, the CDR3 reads TGTGCCAGCAGCCTGGACAGGGGGCGAAGGGGCTACACCTTC.

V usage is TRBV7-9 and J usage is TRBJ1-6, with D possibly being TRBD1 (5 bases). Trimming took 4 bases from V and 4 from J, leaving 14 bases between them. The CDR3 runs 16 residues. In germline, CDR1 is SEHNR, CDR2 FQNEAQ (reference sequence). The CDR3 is CASSWGRGEYNSPLHF. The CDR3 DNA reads TGTGCCAGCAGCTGGGGGAGGGGCGAATATAATTCACCCCTCCACTTT.

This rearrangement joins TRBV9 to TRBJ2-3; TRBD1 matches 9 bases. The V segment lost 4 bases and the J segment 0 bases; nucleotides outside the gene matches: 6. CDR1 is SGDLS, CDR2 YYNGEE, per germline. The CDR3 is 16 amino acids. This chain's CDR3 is CASSSWDRVSTDTQYF. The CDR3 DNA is TGTGCCAGCAGCTCATGGGACAGGGTGAGCACAGATACGCAGTATTTT.